This paragraph covers one TCR beta chain sequence. No antigen is known for it. The data belong to a study of Tregs in tolerant kidney transplant recipients. Study-level results: The small number of patients limits these findings pending further validation.

Trimming removed 5 bases from V and 3 bases from J, with 5 bases in between. Germline assignment: CDR1 SGHTA and CDR2 FQGTGA. The CDR3 totals 11 residues. Produced via immunoSEQ multiplex PCR; TCRdb's table is partial and in-frame only. The sample consists of approximately 2,000 clones, 48% of them appearing once. Sequencing input: Tregs from blood cultured with allogeneic cells. V usage is TRBV7-3 and J usage is TRBJ2-7; no definite D call. The sequence came from a human donor in good health. DNA of the CDR3: TGTGCCAGCAGCCCCCTCTACGAGCAGTACTTC. The encoded protein is CASSPLYEQYF.